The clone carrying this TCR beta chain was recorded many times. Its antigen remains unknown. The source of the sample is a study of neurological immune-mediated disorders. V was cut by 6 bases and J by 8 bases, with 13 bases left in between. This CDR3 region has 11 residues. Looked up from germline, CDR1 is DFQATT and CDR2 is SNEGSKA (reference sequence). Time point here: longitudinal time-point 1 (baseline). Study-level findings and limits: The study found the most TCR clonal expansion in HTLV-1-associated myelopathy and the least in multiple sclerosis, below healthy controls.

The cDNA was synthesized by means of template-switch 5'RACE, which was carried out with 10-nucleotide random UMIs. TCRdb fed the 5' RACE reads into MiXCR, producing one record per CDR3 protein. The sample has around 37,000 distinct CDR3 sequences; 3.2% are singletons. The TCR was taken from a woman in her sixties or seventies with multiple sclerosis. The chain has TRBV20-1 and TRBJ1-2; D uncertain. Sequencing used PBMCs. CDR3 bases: TGCAGTGCCAATACAATGGGGGGCTACACCTTC. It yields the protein CSANTMGGYTF.